One TCR beta chain is described in this entry. Its cognate antigen is unknown. Indicated treatment: roughly 11-day PBMC culture with coronavirus spike peptide pools or control peptides (ViraFEST assay). Every well contained around 2.2 million PBMCs, which were grown with around 9.8 IU/ml IL-2 and 8.5 to 10 ug/ml peptide pools. The sample belongs to a study of vaccination and CD4 T cells after COVID-19. The CDR3 spans 14 residues. The germline V gene has CDR1 LNHDA and CDR2 SQIVND (reference sequence). The ends were cut back, 2 bases at V and 0 bases at J, with 2 bases in the middle. At the Johns Hopkins FTIC core, DNA taken from cultured CD4+ T cells was sequenced by way of the Oncomine TCR Beta short-read assay. Extraction of genomic DNA was performed on cultured CD4+ T cells. TCRdb used MiXCR to reprocess the PCR reads, holding one entry per CDR3 protein. The repertoire holds 17,000 or so distinct CDR3 sequences, with about 38% as singletons.

This receptor was identified in a human donor who had recovered from COVID-19. The sequenced material came from CD4+ T cells from blood, cultured in vitro. The V gene is TRBV19, the J gene TRBJ2-6, with unresolved D. In DNA form, the CDR3 reads TGTGCCAGTAGTATAAGCTCTGGGGCCAACGTCCTGACTTTC. This gives the protein CASSISSGANVLTF.